This T cell receptor beta chain was found in a study of neurological immune-mediated disorders. TCRdb itself ran the 5' RACE reads through MiXCR, one entry per CDR3 protein. The sample consists of around 50,000 distinct CDR3 sequences, over 3.5% of them appearing once. This clonotype was seen at least ten times. The V and J ends lost 8 bases and 1 base respectively, with 11 bases between them. The CDR3 runs to 14 residues. Sequences were obtained from PBMCs. The chain links TRBV12-3 or TRBV12-4 to TRBJ2-2; the D gene is possibly TRBD1 (6 bases). This receptor was taken from a man aged 55 to 70 with multiple sclerosis. CDR3 sequence (DNA): TGTGCCAGCGCCCCGGGACAGAACACCGGGGAGCTGTTTTTT. This gives the protein CASAPGQNTGELFF.